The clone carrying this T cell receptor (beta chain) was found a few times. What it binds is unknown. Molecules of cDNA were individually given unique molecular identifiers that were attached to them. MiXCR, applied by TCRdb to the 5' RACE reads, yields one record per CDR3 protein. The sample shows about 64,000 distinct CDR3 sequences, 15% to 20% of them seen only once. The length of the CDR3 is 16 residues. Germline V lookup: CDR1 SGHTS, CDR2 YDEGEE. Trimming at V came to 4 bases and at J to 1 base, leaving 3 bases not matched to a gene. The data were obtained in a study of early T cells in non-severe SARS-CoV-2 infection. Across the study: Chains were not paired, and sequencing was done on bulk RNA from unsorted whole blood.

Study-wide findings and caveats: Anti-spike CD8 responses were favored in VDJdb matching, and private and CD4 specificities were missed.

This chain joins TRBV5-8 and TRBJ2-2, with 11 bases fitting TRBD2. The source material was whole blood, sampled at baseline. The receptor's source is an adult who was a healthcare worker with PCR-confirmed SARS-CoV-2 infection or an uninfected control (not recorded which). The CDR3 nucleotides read TGTGCCAGCAGCCCCACTAGCGGGGGGAACACCGGGGAGCTGTTTTTT. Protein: CASSPTSGGNTGELFF.